The clone carrying this T cell receptor (beta chain) was detected once. Distinct nucleotide sequences in the sample also encode this CDR3. Clones were read by immunoSEQ multiplex PCR, and TCRdb kept only the in-frame ones, dropping some. The table has a few million clones, about 90% seen once. The length of the CDR3 is 15 residues. J gave up 1 base and V 5 bases, and 3 bases lay outside the gene matches. Germline-derived CDR1 and CDR2 are MDHEN and SYDVKM. These data originate in a study of shared clonotypes between healthy human individuals. V and J are TRBV28 and TRBJ1-5, with 9 bases lining up with TRBD1. The sequencing input was naive CD4+ T cells from PBMCs. Subset described: CD45RA+ positively selected. This sequence was found in a man between 18 and 35 years old in good health. Some clones in this sample may be carry-over from other donors' samples. The CDR3 DNA is TGTGCCAGCAGTAGCGGACAGGGGAGCAATCAGCCCCAGCATTTT. It translates to CASSSGQGSNQPQHF.